In its sample, the clone carrying this T cell receptor (beta chain) ranks as medium-sized. Its specificity is unknown. During its preparation, the TCRbeta library received unique molecular identifiers. Via MiXCR, TCRdb re-called the PCR reads, giving one row per CDR3 protein. Among 400,000 to 450,000 distinct CDR3 sequences listed, roughly 44% were seen once. V lost 1 base to trimming and J lost 8 bases, with 3 bases between them. Germline values: CDR1 MGHDK, CDR2 SYGVNS. This CDR3 comprises 11 residues. The data stem from a study of T-cell reconstitution after alpha-beta-depleted transplantation in children. Findings and caveats of the study: Recipient T cells and thymic progenitors that survived were the source of the high TCRbeta diversity seen at day 60 in some patients. Counts and diversity of T cells one year after transplant came mostly from newly produced T cells. As was reported, about two months after transplant, alpha-beta T cells came from several hundred expanded graft clones.

The source was PBMCs, collected before TCRalphabeta/CD19-depleted stem cell transplant. The V gene is TRBV25-1, the J gene TRBJ2-1; the D is unclear. This receptor was taken from a girl under 10 years old with aplastic anemia, due to receive a stem cell transplant. The CDR3 nucleotides read TGTGCCAGCAGTGAATCCGATGAGCAGTTCTTC. This gives the protein CASSESDEQFF.